Below, 3 T cell receptor beta chains from the same sample are listed, as sequenced in a study of regulatory T cells in long-lasting Graves disease. Time point noted: newly diagnosed GD, antithyroid drugs for less than 3 months. Extracted RNA from PBMCs served as the source of the TCR library. Arm-PCR of CDR3 regions with iRepertoire HTBI primers generated TCR beta libraries. TCRdb itself ran the multiplex PCR reads through MiXCR, one entry per CDR3 protein. The sample contains more than 450,000 distinct CDR3 sequences, 12% of which appear only once. This same sample was also part of a study on T cells in Graves' hyperthyroidism and ophthalmopathy.

The specimen comprised peripheral blood mononuclear cells (PBMCs), sampled at new diagnosis, from a patient treated with antithyroid drugs. These receptors all stem from a woman in her 30s with Graves disease.

This chain links TRBV10-2 with TRBJ1-1, with D possibly matching TRBD1 (6 bases). Trimming stripped 6 bases from V and 4 bases from J, with 9 bases between. This CDR3 spans 12 amino acids. Germline V lookup: CDR1 WSHSY, CDR2 SAAADI. The CDR3 region has the DNA TGCGCCAGCAGGAGGGGGGGCACTGAAGCTTTCTTT. Its translation is CASRRGGTEAFF.

A note on this clonotype: A read error is the likely source, as a far larger clone sits one nucleotide away. The chain uses TRBV28 and TRBJ2-2, with TRBD2 identical over 9 bases. Germline CDR1 is MDHEN and CDR2 is SYDVKM. This CDR3 has 15 residues. J was trimmed by 3 bases and V by 5 bases; bases with no gene match: 4. Written as DNA, the CDR3 is TGTGCCAGCAGTGAGACTAGCGGACACACCGGGGAGCTGTTTTTT. Its translation: CASSETSGHTGELFF.

This clonotype was picked up many times. This chain joins TRBV12-3 or TRBV12-4 and TRBJ2-1; 10 bases line up with TRBD2. V lost 6 bases, J lost 4 bases, and 6 bases stayed unmatched. The CDR3 spans 15 residues. The CDR3 DNA follows: TGTGCCAGCAGCAGTCTAGCGGGAGATTACAATGAGCAGTTCTTC. This translates into CASSSLAGDYNEQFF.